These 11 T cell receptor beta chains were all obtained from the same sample, sequenced in a study of T cells after yellow fever vaccination. One entry per CDR3 protein results from TCRdb running MiXCR on the 5' RACE reads. The sample holds some 600,000 distinct CDR3 sequences, 12% seen once. This specimen consisted of PBMCs, obtained on the day of the yellow fever booster vaccination. The origin of the receptors is a man in his thirties or forties who received the YFV17D yellow fever vaccine.

The chain couples TRBV4-3 to TRBJ2-7; 11 positions match TRBD2. Germline V gene sequence: CDR1 LGHNA, CDR2 YSLEER. The CDR3 covers 16 residues. V shed 0 bases and J 6 bases; nucleotides not matched to a gene: 7. The CDR3 loop is CASSQESTSGRVEQYF. In nucleotides, the CDR3 is TGCGCCAGCAGCCAAGAGTCCACTAGCGGGAGAGTCGAGCAGTACTTC.

This clonotype came up a few times. The chain carries TRBV7-9 and TRBJ2-3; 10 bases fit TRBD2. The V gene end was trimmed by 0 bases and the J gene end by 4 bases; junction bases not matched to a gene: 4. The CDR3 loop spans 16 amino acids. Germline lookup yields CDR1 SEHNR and CDR2 FQNEAQ (reference sequence). The CDR3 DNA sequence: TGTGCCAGCAGCTTAGCCGGGCTAGCGGGAGCAGATACGCAGTATTTT. It codes for CASSLAGLAGADTQYF.

On this clonotype: A read error may produce the germline difference seen at one junction end. The chain recombines TRBV6-5 with TRBJ2-5; D unresolved. CDR1 is MNHEY and CDR2 is SVGAGI in the germline V gene. The CDR3 sequence is 13 residues long. CDR3 DNA: TGTGCCAGCAGCTACTCTTTAACCGAGACCCAGTACTTC. Its translation is CASSYSLTETQYF.

This clonotype was counted at least ten times. The genes are TRBV5-5 and TRBJ2-5; D unresolved. The V end lost 0 bases, the J end lost 5 bases, and 8 bases lay between the germline ends. Germline V gene sequence: CDR1 SGHKS, CDR2 YYEKEE (reference sequence). CDR3 length: 13 residues. CDR3 in amino acids: CASSLGPPETQYF. The CDR3 DNA reads as TGTGCCAGCAGCTTGGGGCCCCCCGAGACCCAGTACTTC.

This clonotype has only a few counts. This chain connects TRBV19 to TRBJ2-1, with TRBD2 matching 9 bases. CDR1 is LNHDA and CDR2 is SQIVND in the germline V gene (reference sequence). The CDR3 contains 14 residues. The V gene end was trimmed by 10 bases and the J gene end by 3 bases; junction bases not matched to a gene: 7. Written as DNA, the CDR3 is TGTGCCACCCAGAGCGGGAGGAACTACAATGAGCAGTTCTTC. Encoded protein: CATQSGRNYNEQFF.

This chain links TRBV6-5 with TRBJ2-7, with TRBD1 identical over 8 bases. V dropped 0 bases and J dropped 5; count of bases not matched to a gene: 6. Germline V gene data show CDR1 as MNHEY and CDR2 as SVGAGI. The CDR3 consists of 15 residues. The CDR3 coding sequence is TGTGCCAGCAGTTACTCGAGGACAGGGCTCCACGAGCAGTACTTC. Encoded protein: CASSYSRTGLHEQYF.

V and J are TRBV29-1 and TRBJ1-4; D gene uncertain. Germline V lookup: CDR1 SQVTM, CDR2 ANQGSEA. The V end lost 6 bases, the J end lost 8 bases, and 10 bases lay between the germline ends. This CDR3 has 11 residues. Here the CDR3 reads CSVREVEKLFF. CDR3 coding DNA: TGCAGCGTGAGAGAGGTGGAAAAACTGTTTTTT.

V is TRBV19 and J is TRBJ2-2, with D possibly being TRBD1 or TRBD2 (5 bases each). Germline V gene lookup returns CDR1 LNHDA and CDR2 SQIVND (reference sequence). The V gene lost 5 bases and the J gene lost 6 bases, with 10 bases spanning the gap. CDR3 size: 13 residues. The CDR3 here is CASSDRGAGELFF. The CDR3 DNA reads TGTGCCAGTAGTGATAGAGGGGCCGGGGAGCTGTTTTTT.

The table lists this clonotype with many counts. The gene calls are TRBV7-2 and TRBJ2-7, with D perhaps TRBD1 (6 bases). CDR3 length: 13 residues. Germline V gives CDR1 SGHTA, CDR2 FQGNSA. The ends were cut back, 1 base at V and 5 bases at J, with 9 bases in the middle. The CDR3 nucleotides read TGTGCCAGCAGCTTAGTCCGGACAGACGAGCAGTACTTC. This encodes CASSLVRTDEQYF.

This clonotype was seen only a few times. CDR3 sequence: CASSPGGAAAPLHF. The DNA for the CDR3 is TGTGCCAGCAGCCCGGGGGGGGCAGCGGCACCCCTCCACTTT. This rearrangement joins TRBV7-2 to TRBJ1-6; perhaps TRBD1 as D (6 bases). V gave up 5 bases and J gave up 11 bases, with 16 bases separating them. There are 14 residues in the CDR3. Germline-derived CDR1 and CDR2 are SGHTA and FQGNSA.

This clonotype was detected a few times. V gene TRBV11-2 combines with J gene TRBJ2-3; 8 bases align to TRBD2. The CDR3 extends over 19 amino acids. V dropped 1 base and J dropped 3; count of bases not matched to a gene: 15. Germline V gives CDR1 SGHAT, CDR2 FQNNGV. The CDR3 sequence is CASSLVGVMVAGKTDTQYF. The CDR3 DNA is TGTGCCAGCAGCTTAGTGGGGGTTATGGTAGCGGGAAAAACAGATACGCAGTATTTT. Combining the CDR3 with reference TRBV11-2 and TRBJ2-3 gives the whole variable domain EAGVAQSPRYKIIEKRQSVAFWCNPISGHATLYWYQQILGQGPKLLIQFQNNGVVDDSQLPKDRFSAERLKGVDSTLKIQPAKLEDSAVYLCASSLVGVMVAGKTDTQYFGPGTRLTVL.